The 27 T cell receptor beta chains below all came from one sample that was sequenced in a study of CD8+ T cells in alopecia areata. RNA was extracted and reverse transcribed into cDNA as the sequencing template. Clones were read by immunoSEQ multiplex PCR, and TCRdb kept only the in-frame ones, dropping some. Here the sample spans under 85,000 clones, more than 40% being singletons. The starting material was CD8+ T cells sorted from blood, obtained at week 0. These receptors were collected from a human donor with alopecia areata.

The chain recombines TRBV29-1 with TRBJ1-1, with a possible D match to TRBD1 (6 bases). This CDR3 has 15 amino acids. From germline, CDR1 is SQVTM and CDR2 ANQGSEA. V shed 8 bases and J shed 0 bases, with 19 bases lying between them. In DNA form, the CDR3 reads TGCAGCACCACAGGAGGGGGATCGATGAACACTGAAGCTTTCTTT. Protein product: CSTTGGGSMNTEAFF.

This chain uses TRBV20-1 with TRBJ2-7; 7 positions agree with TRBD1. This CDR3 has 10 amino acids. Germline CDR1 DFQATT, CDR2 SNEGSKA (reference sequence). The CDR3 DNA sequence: TGCGGAAACAGGGGCTACGAGCAGTACTTC. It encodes CGNRGYEQYF.

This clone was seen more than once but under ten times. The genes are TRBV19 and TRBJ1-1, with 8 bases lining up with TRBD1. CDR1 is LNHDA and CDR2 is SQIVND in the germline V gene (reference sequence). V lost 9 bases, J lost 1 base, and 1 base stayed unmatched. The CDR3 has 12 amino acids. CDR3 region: CASGTGNTEAFF. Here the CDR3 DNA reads TGTGCCAGCGGGACAGGGAACACTGAAGCTTTCTTT. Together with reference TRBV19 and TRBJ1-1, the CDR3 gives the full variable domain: DGGITQSPKYLFRKEGQNVTLSCEQNLNHDAMYWYRQDPGQGLRLIYYSQIVNDFQKGDIAEGYSVSREKKESFPLTVTSAQKNPTAFYLCASGTGNTEAFFGQGTRLTVV.

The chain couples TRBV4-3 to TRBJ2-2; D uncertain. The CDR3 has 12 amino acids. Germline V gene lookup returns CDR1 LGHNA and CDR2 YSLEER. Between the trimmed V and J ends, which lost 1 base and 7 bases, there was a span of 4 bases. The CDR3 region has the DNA TGCGCCAGCAGCCAAGTGGGCGGGGAGCTGTTTTTT. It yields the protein CASSQVGGELFF.

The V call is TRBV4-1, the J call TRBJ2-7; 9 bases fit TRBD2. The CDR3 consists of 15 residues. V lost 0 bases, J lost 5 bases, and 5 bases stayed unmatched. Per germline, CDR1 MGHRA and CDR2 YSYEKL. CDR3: CASSQDASGINEQYF. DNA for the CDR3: TGCGCCAGCAGCCAAGACGCTAGCGGGATTAACGAGCAGTACTTC.

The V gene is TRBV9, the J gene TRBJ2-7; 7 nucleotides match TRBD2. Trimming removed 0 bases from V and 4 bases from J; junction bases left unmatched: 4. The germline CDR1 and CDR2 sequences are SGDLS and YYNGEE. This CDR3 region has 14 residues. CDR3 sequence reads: CASSVGGAGYEQYF. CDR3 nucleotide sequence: TGTGCCAGCAGCGTAGGGGGAGCGGGATACGAGCAGTACTTC.

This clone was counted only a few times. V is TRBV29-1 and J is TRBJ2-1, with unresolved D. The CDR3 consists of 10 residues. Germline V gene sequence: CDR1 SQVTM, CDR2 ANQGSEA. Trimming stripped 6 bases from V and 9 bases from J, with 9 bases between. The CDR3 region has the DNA TGCAGCGTAAAACGTATTGAGCAGTTCTTC. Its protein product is CSVKRIEQFF.

CDR3 DNA: TGTGCCAGCAACAGTCCGGGACTAGCGTCCCACGAGCAGTACTTC. This codes for CASNSPGLASHEQYF. V and J are TRBV2 and TRBJ2-7; the match to TRBD2 covers 10 bases. The germline V gene has CDR1 SNHLY and CDR2 FYNNEI. This CDR3 contains 15 residues. J lost 5 bases, V lost 7 bases, and 11 bases had no gene match.

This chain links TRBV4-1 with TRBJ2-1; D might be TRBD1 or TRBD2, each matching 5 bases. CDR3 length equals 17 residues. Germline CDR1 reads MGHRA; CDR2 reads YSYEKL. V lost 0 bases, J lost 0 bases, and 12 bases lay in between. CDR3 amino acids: CASSQEVRGSSYNEQFF. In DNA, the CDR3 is TGCGCCAGCAGCCAAGAAGTCCGGGGCAGCTCCTACAATGAGCAGTTCTTC.

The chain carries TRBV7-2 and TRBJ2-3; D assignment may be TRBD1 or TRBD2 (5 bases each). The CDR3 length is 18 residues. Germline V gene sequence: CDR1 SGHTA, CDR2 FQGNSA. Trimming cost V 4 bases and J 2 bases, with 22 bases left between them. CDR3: CASSYSSGRDGDTDTQYF. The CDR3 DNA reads TGTGCCAGCAGCTACTCCTCGGGCCGGGACGGAGACACAGATACGCAGTATTTT.

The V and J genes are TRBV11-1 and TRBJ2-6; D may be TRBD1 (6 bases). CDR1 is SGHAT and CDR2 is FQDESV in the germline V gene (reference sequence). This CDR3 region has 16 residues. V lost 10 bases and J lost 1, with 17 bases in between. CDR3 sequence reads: CATPDRLDSGANVLTF. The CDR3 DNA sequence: TGTGCCACCCCGGACAGATTAGATTCTGGGGCCAACGTCCTGACTTTC.

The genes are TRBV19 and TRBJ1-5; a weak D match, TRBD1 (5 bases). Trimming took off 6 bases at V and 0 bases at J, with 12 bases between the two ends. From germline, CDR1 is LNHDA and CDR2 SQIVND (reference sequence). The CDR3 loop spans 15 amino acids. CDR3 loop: CASRWGSYSNQPQHF. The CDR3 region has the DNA TGTGCCAGTAGATGGGGCTCCTATAGCAATCAGCCCCAGCATTTT.

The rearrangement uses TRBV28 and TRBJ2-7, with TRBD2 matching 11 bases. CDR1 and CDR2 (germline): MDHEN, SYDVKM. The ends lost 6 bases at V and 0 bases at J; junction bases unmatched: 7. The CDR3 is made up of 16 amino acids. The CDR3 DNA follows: TGTGCCAGCAGCCTCGACCTAGCGGGAGGCTCCTACGAGCAGTACTTC. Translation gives CASSLDLAGGSYEQYF.

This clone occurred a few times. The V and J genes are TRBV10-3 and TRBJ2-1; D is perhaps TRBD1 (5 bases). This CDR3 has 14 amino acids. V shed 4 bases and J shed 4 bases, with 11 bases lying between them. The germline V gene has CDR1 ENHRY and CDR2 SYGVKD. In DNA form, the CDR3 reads TGTGCCATCAGTGGACAGTCCCTATACAATGAGCAGTTCTTC. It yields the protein CAISGQSLYNEQFF.

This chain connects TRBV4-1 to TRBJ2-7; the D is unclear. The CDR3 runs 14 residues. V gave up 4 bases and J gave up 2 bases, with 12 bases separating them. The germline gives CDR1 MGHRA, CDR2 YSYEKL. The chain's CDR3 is CASSLATTAYEQYF. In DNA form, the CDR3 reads TGCGCCAGCAGCCTCGCTACCACGGCCTACGAGCAGTACTTC.

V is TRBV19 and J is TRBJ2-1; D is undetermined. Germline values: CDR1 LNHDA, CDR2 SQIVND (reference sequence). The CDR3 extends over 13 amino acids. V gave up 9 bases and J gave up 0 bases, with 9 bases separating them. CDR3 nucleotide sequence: TGTGCCAGCCGTACCAACTCCTACAATGAGCAGTTCTTC. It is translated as CASRTNSYNEQFF.

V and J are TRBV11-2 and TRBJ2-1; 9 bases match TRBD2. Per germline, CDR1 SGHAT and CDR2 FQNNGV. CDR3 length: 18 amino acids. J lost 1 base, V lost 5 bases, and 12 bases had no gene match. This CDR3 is CASSPTWAAGGSYNEQFF. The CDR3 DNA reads TGTGCCAGCAGCCCGACGTGGGCAGCGGGAGGTTCCTACAATGAGCAGTTCTTC. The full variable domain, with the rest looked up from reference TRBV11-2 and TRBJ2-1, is EAGVAQSPRYKIIEKRQSVAFWCNPISGHATLYWYQQILGQGPKLLIQFQNNGVVDDSQLPKDRFSAERLKGVDSTLKIQPAKLEDSAVYLCASSPTWAAGGSYNEQFFGPGTRLTVL.

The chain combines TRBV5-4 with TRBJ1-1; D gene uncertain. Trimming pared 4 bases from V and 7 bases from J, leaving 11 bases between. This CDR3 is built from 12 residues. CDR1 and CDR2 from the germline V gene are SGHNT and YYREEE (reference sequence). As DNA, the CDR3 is TGTGCCAGCAGCATTACGGATCTTGAAGCTTTCTTT. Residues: CASSITDLEAFF. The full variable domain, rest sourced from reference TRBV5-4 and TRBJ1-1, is ETGVTQSPTHLIKTRGQQVTLRCSSQSGHNTVSWYQQALGQGPQFIFQYYREEENGRGNFPPRFSGLQFPNYSSELNVNALELDDSALYLCASSITDLEAFFGQGTRLTVV.

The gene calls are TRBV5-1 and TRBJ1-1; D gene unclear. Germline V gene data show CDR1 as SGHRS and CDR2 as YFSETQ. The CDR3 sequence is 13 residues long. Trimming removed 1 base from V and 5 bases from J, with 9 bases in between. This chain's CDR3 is CASSLYWETEAFF. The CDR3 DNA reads TGCGCCAGCAGCTTGTATTGGGAGACTGAAGCTTTCTTT.

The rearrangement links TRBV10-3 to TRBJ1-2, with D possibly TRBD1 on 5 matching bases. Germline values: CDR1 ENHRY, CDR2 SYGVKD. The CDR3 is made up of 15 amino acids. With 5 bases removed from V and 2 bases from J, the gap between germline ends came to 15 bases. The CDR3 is CAISWGPEANYGYTF. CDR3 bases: TGTGCCATCAGTTGGGGCCCTGAGGCAAACTATGGCTACACCTTC.

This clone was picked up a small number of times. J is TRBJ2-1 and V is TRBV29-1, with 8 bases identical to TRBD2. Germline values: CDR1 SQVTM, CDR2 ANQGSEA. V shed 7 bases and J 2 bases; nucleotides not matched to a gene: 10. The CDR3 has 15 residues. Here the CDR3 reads CSAIPSGSPYNEQFF. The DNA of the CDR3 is TGCAGCGCCATCCCGAGCGGGAGCCCCTACAATGAGCAGTTCTTC.

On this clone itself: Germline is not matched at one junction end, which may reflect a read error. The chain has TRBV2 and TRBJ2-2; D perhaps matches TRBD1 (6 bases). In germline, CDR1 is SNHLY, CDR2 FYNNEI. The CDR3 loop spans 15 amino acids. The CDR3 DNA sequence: TGTGCCAGCAGGGAAGGCAGGGGCTCGACCGGGGAGCTGTTTTTT. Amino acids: CASREGRGSTGELFF.

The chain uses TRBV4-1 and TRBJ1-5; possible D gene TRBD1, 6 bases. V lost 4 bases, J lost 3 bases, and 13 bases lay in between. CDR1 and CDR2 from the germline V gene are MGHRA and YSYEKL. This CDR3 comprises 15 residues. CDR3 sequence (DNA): TGCGCCAGCAGCCTTGTTCAGGGGACCAATCAGCCCCAGCATTTT. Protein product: CASSLVQGTNQPQHF.

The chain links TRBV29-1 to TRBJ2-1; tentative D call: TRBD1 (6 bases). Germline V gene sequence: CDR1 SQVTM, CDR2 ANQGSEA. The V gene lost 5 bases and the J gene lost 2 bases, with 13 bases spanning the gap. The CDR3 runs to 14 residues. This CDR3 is CSVSWTATYNEQFF. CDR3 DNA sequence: TGCAGCGTTTCATGGACAGCAACCTACAATGAGCAGTTCTTC.

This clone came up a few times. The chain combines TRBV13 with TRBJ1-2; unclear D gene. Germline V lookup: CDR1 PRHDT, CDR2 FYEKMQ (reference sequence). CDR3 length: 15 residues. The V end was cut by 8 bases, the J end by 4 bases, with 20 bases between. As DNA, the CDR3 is TGTGCCAGCCGAAAAGGTCAGGCCGCTTCCTATGGCTACACCTTC. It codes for CASRKGQAASYGYTF.

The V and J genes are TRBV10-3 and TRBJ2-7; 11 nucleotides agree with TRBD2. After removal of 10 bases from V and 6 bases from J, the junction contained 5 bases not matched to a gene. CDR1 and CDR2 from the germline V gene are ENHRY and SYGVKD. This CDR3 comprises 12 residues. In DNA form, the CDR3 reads TGTGCCACCCTAGCGGGAGGTTTCGAGCAGTACTTC. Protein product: CATLAGGFEQYF.

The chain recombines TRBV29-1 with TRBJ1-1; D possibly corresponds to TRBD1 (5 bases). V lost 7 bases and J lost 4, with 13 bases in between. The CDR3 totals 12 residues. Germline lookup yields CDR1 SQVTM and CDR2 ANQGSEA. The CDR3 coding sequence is TGCAGCGCTACGGGGGGGGTCACTGAAGCTTTCTTT. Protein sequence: CSATGGVTEAFF.